This T cell receptor (beta chain) was identified in a study of control samples from healthy donors and cancer patients. Data came from immunoSEQ multiplex PCR; TCRdb stores just in-frame clones and leaves some out. This table has roughly 150,000 clones, nearly 95% appearing once. Sample: blood. The sequence came from a man between 50 and 59 years old in good health.

The CDR3 DNA reads as TGTGCCAGCAGCAAAGGGGCGGGTAGCGGACATCAGTACTTC. Translation gives CASSKGAGSGHQYF. The V and J genes are TRBV7-3 and TRBJ2-7, with a tentative D call TRBD2 (6 bases). The CDR3 has 14 amino acids. Trimming stripped 5 bases from V and 10 bases from J, with 21 bases between. Germline values: CDR1 SGHTA, CDR2 FQGTGA.